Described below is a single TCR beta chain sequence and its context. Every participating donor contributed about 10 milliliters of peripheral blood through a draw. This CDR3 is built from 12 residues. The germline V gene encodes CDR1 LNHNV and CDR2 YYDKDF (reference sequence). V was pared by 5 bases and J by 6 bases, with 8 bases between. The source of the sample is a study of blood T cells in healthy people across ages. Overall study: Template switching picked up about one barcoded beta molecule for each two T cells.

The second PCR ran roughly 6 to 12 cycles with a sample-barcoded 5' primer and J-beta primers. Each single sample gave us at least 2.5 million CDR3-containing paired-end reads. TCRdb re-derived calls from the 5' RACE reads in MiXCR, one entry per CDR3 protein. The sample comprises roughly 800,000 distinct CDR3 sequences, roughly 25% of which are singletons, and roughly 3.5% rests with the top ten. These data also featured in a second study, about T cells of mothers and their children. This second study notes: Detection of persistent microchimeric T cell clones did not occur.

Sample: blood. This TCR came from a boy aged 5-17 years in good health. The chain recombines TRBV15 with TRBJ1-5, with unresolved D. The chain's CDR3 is CATSPPFQPQHF. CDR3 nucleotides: TGTGCCACCAGCCCCCCCTTTCAGCCCCAGCATTTT.